The TCR beta chain under discussion was sequenced for a study of blood T cell repertoires in COVID-19. Study at large: The United States, Italy and Spain were the sources of the acute and convalescent COVID-19 samples. Sources were T cells, B-cell-depleted T cells, or PBMCs; the material itself was cDNA or gDNA.

The length of the CDR3 is 14 residues. Looked up from germline, CDR1 is LNHDA and CDR2 is SQIVND (reference sequence). V lost 5 bases and J lost 5, with 15 bases in between. This table comes from immunoSEQ multiplex PCR, and its TCRdb copy is limited to in-frame clones, with some not included. The sample records about 130,000 clones, about 80% being singletons. This receptor was taken from a man aged 40-49 years with active or convalescent COVID-19. The V gene is TRBV19, the J gene TRBJ1-1; D uncertain. Sequences were obtained from peripheral blood. The CDR3 loop is CASSPLGGGTEAFF. The CDR3, as DNA: TGTGCCAGTAGTCCCCTTGGTGGCGGGACTGAAGCTTTCTTT.